The clone carrying this T cell receptor beta chain was seen a few times. What it recognizes is unknown. These data belong to a study of T cell repertoires in cytomegalovirus infection. Study-wide results and caveats: CMV-specific TCR beta clonotypes restricted by HLA-C dominated the ex vivo response.

The CDR3 runs 14 residues. The V gene lost 6 bases and the J gene lost 0 bases, with 10 bases spanning the gap. TCRdb passed the reads through MiXCR, listing each CDR3 protein once. The table has approximately 730,000 distinct CDR3 sequences, about 28% seen once. This receptor was taken from a human donor in good health (CMV status not recorded). Some clones in this sample may be carry-over from other donors' samples. The chain carries TRBV12-3 or TRBV12-4 and TRBJ2-3; the D is unclear. This specimen was cultured CD8+ T cells from PBMCs, taken from culture after CMV antigen stimulation. The CDR3 protein is CASSWKVSTDTQYF. The CDR3, as DNA: TGTGCCAGCAGCTGGAAAGTTAGCACAGATACGCAGTATTTT.